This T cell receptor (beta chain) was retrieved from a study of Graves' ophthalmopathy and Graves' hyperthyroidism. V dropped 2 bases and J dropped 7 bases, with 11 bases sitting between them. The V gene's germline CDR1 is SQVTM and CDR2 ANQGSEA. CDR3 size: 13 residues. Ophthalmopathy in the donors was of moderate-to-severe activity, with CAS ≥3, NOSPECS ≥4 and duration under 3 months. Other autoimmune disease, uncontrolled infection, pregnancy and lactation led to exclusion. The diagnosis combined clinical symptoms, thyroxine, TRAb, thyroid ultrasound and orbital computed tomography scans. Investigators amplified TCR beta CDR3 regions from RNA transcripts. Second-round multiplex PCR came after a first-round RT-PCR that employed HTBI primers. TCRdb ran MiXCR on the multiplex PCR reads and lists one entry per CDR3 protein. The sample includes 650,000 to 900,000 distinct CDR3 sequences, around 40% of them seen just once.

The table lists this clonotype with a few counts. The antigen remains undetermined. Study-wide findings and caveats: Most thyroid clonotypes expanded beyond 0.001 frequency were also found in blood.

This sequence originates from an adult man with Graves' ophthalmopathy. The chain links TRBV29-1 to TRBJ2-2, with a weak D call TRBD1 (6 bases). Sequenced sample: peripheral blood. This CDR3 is CSVEWQGSGELFF. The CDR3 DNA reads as TGCAGCGTTGAATGGCAGGGGAGCGGGGAGCTGTTTTTT.